This T cell receptor (beta chain) was identified in a study of long-term antiretroviral therapy in people with HIV. Study-wide background: There is a gap of about a decade between the earliest samples and the later 2015 immediate-ART recommendation.

Germline CDR1 LNHNV, CDR2 YYDKDF (reference sequence). The CDR3 has 17 amino acids. The ends were cut back, 5 bases at V and 3 bases at J, with 22 bases in the middle. Worth noting for this clone: As yet, its antigen is unknown.

Researchers ran immunoSEQ v3.0 at survey level. Sequencing used immunoSEQ multiplex PCR; TCRdb keeps in-frame clones, though not all of them. The profile shows some 27,000 clones, roughly 84% of them singletons. Study results and limitations: For ART adherence, viral resistance and therapy changes, no data were available. ART-treated samples gained diversity yet remained below transplant donor controls.

The chain uses TRBV15 and TRBJ1-1, with D perhaps TRBD1 (6 bases). This receptor was identified in a man aged 40-55 years with HIV. The specimen comprised unsorted PBMCs, sampled 3 years after starting antiretroviral therapy. The CDR3 DNA is TGTGCCACCAGCCTCCGGCCGACAGGTTACACATACACTGAAGCTTTCTTT. It yields the protein CATSLRPTGYTYTEAFF.